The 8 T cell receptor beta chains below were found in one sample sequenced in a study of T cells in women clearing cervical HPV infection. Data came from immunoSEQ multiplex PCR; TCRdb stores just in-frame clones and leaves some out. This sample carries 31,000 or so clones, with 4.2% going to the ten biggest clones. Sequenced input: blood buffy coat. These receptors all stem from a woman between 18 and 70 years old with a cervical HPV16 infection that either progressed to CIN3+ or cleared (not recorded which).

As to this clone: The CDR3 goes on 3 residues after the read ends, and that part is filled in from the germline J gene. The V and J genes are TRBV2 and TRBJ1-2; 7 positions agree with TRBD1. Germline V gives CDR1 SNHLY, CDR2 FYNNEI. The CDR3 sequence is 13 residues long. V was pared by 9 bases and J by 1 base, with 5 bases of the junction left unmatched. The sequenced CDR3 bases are TGTGCCAGATCCCGGGACAGTAACTATGGC. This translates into CARSRDSNYG. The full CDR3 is CARSRDSNYGYTF.

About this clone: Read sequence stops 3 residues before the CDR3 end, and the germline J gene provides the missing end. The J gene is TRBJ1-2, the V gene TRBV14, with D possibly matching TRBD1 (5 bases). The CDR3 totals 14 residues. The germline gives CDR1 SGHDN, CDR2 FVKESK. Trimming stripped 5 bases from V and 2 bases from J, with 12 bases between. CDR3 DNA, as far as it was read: TGTGCCAGCAGCGCGGGGCAGGGAAACTATGGC. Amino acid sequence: CASSAGQGNYG. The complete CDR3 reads CASSAGQGNYGYTF.

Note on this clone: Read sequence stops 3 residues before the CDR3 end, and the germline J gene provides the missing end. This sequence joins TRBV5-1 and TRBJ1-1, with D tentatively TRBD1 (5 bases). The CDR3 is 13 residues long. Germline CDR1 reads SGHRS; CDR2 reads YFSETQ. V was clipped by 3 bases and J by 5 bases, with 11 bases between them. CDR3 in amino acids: CASSSREKTEAFF. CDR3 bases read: TGCGCCAGCAGCTCCAGGGAAAAAACTGAA.

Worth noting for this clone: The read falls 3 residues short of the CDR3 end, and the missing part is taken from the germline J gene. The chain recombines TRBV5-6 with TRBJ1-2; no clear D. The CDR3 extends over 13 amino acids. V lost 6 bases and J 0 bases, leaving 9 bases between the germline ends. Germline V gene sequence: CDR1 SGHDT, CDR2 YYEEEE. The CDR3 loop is CASKMLTNYGYTF. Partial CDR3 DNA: TGTGCCAGCAAAATGTTAACTAACTATGGC.

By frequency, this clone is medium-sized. The part of the CDR3 DNA that was read is TGCAGCGTTGAAGATTGGGCGGGAAAGAATGAG. This encodes CSVEDWAGKNE. The CDR3 in its entirety is CSVEDWAGKNEQFF. This chain links TRBV29-1 with TRBJ2-1, with D maybe TRBD2 (6 bases). The read terminates 3 residues before the CDR3 end, so the remaining end is supplied by the germline J gene. This CDR3 region has 14 residues. Trimming took 0 bases from V and 7 from J, leaving 13 bases between them. Germline V gene sequence: CDR1 SQVTM, CDR2 ANQGSEA.

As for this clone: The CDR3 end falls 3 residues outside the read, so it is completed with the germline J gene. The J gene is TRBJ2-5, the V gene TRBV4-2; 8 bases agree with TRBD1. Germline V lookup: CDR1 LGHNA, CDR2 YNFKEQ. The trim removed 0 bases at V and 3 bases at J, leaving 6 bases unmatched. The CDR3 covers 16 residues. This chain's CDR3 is CASSQEAQGVKETQYF. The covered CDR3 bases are TGTGCCAGCAGCCAAGAGGCACAGGGGGTCAAAGAGACC.

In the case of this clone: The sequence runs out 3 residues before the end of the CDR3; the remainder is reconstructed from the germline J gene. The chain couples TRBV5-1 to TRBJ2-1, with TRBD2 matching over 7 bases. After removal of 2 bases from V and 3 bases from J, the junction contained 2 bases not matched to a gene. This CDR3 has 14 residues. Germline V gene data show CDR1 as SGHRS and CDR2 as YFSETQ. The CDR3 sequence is CASSFRGDYNEQFF. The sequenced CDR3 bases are TGCGCCAGCAGCTTCCGGGGGGACTACAATGAG. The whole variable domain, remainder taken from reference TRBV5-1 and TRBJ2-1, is KAGVTQTPRYLIKTRGQQVTLSCSPISGHRSVSWYQQTPGQGLQFLFEYFSETQRNKGNFPGRFSGRQFSNSRSEMNVSTLELGDSALYLCASSFRGDYNEQFFGPGTRLTVL.

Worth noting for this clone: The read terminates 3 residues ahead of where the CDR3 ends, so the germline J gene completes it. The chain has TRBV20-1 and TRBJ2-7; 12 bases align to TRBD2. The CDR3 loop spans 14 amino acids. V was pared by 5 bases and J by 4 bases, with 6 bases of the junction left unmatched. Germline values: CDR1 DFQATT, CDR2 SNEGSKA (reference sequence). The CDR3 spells CSAGRTSGTYEQYF. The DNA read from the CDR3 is TGCAGTGCTGGACGGACTAGCGGGACATACGAG.